Described below is a single T cell receptor (beta chain) sequence and its context. This sample was taken from a study of blood T cell repertoires in COVID-19. Overall study context: The study drew acute and convalescent COVID-19 samples from the United States, Italy and Spain. T cells, B-cell-depleted T cells, or PBMCs provided the cDNA or gDNA that served as material.

Per the study methods: Researchers report that nucleated cell counts were estimated from reference gene primer amplification. TCRdb's copy holds only in-frame clones and misses some; the assay was immunoSEQ multiplex PCR. V, J and clone size derive from that table, while D and trimming were established from the DNA sequence. The table records a few hundred thousand clones, 65% to 90% of them present only once. CDR3 length: 14 amino acids. V was clipped by 2 bases and J by 7 bases, with 13 bases between them. Per the germline V gene, CDR1 is SGHDT and CDR2 is YYEEEE. The sequenced material came from peripheral blood. The clonotype comes from a man younger than 45 with active or convalescent COVID-19. The gene calls are TRBV5-6 and TRBJ1-5, with D perhaps TRBD1 (5 bases). CDR3 DNA: TGTGCCAGCAGCTTCGGGGGGTCGGGGCAGCCCCAGCATTTT. Translating it yields CASSFGGSGQPQHF.